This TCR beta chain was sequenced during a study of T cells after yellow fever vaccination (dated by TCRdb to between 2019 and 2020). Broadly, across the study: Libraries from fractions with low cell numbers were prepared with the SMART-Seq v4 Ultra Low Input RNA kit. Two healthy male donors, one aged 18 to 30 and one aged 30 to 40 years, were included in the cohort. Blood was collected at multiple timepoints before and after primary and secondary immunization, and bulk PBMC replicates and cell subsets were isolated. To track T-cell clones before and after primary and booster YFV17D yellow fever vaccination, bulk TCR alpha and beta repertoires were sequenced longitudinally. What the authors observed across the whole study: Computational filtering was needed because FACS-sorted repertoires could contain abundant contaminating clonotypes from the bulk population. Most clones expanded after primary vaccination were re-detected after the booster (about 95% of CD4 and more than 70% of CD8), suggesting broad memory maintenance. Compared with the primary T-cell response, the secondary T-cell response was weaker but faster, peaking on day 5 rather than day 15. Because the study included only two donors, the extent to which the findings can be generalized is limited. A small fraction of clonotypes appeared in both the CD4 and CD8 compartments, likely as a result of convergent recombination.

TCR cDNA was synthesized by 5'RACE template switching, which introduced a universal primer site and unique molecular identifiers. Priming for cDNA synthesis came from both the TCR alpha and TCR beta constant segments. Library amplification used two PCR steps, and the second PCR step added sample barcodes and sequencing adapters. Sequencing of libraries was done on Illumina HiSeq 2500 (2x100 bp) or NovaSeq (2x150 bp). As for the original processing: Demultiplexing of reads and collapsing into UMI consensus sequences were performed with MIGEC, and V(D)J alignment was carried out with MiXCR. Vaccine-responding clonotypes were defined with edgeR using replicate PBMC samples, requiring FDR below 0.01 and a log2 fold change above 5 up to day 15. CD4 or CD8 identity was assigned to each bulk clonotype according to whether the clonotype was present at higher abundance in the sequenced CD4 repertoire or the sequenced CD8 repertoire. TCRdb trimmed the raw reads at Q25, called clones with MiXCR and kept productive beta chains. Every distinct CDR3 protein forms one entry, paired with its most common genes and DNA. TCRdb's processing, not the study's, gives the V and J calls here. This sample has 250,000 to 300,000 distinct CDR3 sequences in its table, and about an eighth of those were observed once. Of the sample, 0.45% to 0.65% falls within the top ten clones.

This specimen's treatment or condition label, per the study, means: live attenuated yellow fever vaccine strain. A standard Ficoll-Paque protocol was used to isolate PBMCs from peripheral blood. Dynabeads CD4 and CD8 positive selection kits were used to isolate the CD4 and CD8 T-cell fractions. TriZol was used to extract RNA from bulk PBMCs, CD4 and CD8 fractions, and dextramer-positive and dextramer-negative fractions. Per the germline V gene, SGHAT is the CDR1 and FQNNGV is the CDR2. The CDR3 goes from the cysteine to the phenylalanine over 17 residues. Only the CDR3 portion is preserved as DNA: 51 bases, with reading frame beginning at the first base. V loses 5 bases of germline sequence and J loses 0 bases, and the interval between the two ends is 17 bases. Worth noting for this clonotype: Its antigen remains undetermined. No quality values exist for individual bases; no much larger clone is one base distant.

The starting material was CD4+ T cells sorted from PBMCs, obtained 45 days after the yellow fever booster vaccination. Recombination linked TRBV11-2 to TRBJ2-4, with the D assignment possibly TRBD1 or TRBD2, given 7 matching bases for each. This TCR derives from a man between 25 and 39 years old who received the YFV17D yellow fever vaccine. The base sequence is TGTGCCAGCAGCGGCGGGGGAGGGGGCTTAGCCAAAAACATTCAGTACTTC. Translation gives CASSGGGGGLAKNIQYF.